This T cell receptor (beta chain) was sequenced in a study of beta chain features in type 1 diabetes. General study findings and limits: Using cDNA template may skew counts toward highly expressing activated cells. More deletions and fewer insertions at VDJ junctions were seen in type 1 diabetes patients. Shortening of TCRB CDR3s, moderate but significant, appeared in all four CD4+ subsets of Type 1 diabetes patients.

Using CD45RO/CCR7/CD25/CD127/CD95/CD27, CD4+ naive, central memory, regulatory and stem cell-like memory cells were sorted. What was sequenced were expressed TCRB transcripts, since all of the isolated RNA had been reverse transcribed. Sequenced by immunoSEQ multiplex PCR; TCRdb stores in-frame clones only, minus some. The sample gives more than 95,000 clones, roughly 17% of which show up once; around 2.5% is in the top ten. The CDR3 loop spans 13 amino acids. V dropped 2 bases and J dropped 4 bases, with 7 bases sitting between them. Germline CDR1 is MNHEY and CDR2 is SMNVEV (reference sequence). This clone turned up a few times. What it recognizes is unknown.

This clonotype originated in a man aged 18 to 29 with type 1 diabetes. The sequenced sample consisted of central memory CD4+ T cells from blood. This sequence joins TRBV27 and TRBJ2-3, with TRBD2 as a possible D gene (5 bases). The CDR3, as DNA: TGTGCCAGCAGTTTAATCGGGGCAGATACGCAGTATTTT. It yields the protein CASSLIGADTQYF.